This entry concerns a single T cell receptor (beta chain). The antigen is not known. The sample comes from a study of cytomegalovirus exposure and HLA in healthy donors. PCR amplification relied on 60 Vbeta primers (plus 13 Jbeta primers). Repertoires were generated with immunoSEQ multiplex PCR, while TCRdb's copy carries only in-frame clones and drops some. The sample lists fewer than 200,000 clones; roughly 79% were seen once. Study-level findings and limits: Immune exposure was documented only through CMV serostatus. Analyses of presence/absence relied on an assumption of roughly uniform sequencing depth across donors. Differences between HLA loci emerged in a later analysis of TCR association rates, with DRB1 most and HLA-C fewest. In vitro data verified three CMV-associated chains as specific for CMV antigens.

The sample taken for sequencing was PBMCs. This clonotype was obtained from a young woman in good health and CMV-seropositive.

CDR3 sequence (DNA): TGCAGCGTTCGGCCCACCGGGTCCGGCTACGAGCAGTACTTC. It yields the protein CSVRPTGSGYEQYF. The chain combines TRBV29-1 with TRBJ2-7, with unresolved D. Trimming took off 5 bases at V and 3 bases at J, with 17 bases between the two ends. This CDR3 is 14 amino acids long. Per germline, CDR1 SQVTM and CDR2 ANQGSEA.